The rows below give T cell receptor beta chains drawn from one sample of a study of CD8 T cells in Susac syndrome. MiXCR, run by TCRdb on the immunoSEQ multiplex PCR reads, gives a single entry per CDR3 protein. The data contain more than 120,000 distinct CDR3 sequences, approximately 94% of them singletons. The sequencing input was CD4+ T cells from PBMCs. These receptors all come from a human donor in good health. CDR3s include the opening cysteine and the closing phenylalanine or tryptophan. Each record gives: CDR3 length, J gene, D gene, clone size, V gene, CDR3 protein, CDR3 DNA. A D gene is named only where the DNA matches it firmly. Clone size appears in some rows only: once, few, many, or a class for an expanded clone.

>16|TRBJ2-7|TRBD2|once|TRBV7-8
CASSPLLAATYYEQYF
TGTGCCAGCAGCCCCCTACTAGCGGCCACTTACTACGAGCAGTACTTC
>21|TRBJ2-6|.|.|TRBV11-1
CASSLVGVGPSGTSGANVLTF
TGTGCCAGCAGCTTAGTAGGAGTAGGTCCTTCAGGAACCTCTGGGGCCAACGTCCTGACTTTC
>15|TRBJ1-1|TRBD1|.|TRBV12-3/TRBV12-4
CASSFPQGATTEAFF
TGTGCCAGCAGTTTCCCACAGGGGGCGACCACTGAAGCTTTCTTT
>15|TRBJ1-1|.|.|TRBV7-3
CASSLVGLGVTEAFF
TGTGCCAGCAGCTTGGTGGGGTTGGGGGTGACTGAAGCTTTCTTT
>15|TRBJ2-1|TRBD2|once|TRBV9
CASSVDTSGYNEQFF
TGTGCCAGCAGCGTAGATACTAGCGGGTACAATGAGCAGTTCTTC
>16|TRBJ2-1|TRBD2|.|TRBV9
CASSVDSSGVFGEQFF
TGTGCCAGCAGCGTAGATTCCAGCGGGGTGTTTGGTGAGCAGTTCTTC
>18|TRBJ2-5|TRBD2|.|TRBV5-4
CASSSEPHTGGYQETQYF
TGTGCCAGCAGCTCTGAGCCTCATACGGGAGGCTACCAAGAGACCCAGTACTTC
>19|TRBJ2-1|TRBD2|.|TRBV2
CASSGAPLRVSGRNNEQFF
TGTGCCAGCAGTGGGGCCCCGCTGAGGGTTAGCGGGCGAAACAATGAGCAGTTCTTC
>13|TRBJ2-1|.|.|TRBV19
CASSDRGLNEQFF
TGTGCCAGTAGTGACCGGGGCCTAAATGAGCAGTTCTTC
>17|TRBJ2-7|.|.|TRBV20-1
CSARGPGVKGSYYEQYF
TGCAGTGCTAGGGGTCCAGGGGTAAAGGGGTCGTACTACGAGCAGTACTTC
>14|TRBJ2-5|.|.|TRBV20-1
CSPRESSIQETQYF
TGCAGTCCAAGGGAGTCTAGTATACAAGAGACCCAGTACTTC
>15|TRBJ2-1|TRBD1|.|TRBV20-1
CSAPRQGHSYNEQFF
TGCAGTGCTCCCCGACAGGGCCACTCCTACAATGAGCAGTTCTTC
>11|TRBJ2-3|.|.|TRBV12-3/TRBV12-4
CASTVTDTQYF
TGTGCCAGCACCGTCACAGATACGCAGTATTTT
>17|TRBJ2-3|TRBD2|.|TRBV3-1
CASSQGPSGRAGDTQYF
TGTGCCAGCAGCCAAGGGCCCAGCGGGAGGGCCGGAGATACGCAGTATTTT
>13|TRBJ1-2|TRBD1|.|TRBV9
CASSVPGGGGYTF
TGTGCCAGCAGCGTACCAGGGGGCGGTGGCTACACCTTC
>14|TRBJ1-2|.|few|TRBV6-5
CASSYNGMGYGYTF
TGTGCCAGCAGTTATAATGGGATGGGCTATGGCTACACCTTC
>14|TRBJ2-1|.|.|TRBV30
CAWSVLAPYNEQFF
TGTGCCTGGAGTGTTCTAGCGCCGTACAATGAGCAGTTCTTC
>11|TRBJ2-7|TRBD2|.|TRBV25-1
CASGLAFEQYF
TGTGCCAGCGGACTAGCGTTCGAGCAGTACTTC
>17|TRBJ2-7|TRBD2|.|TRBV5-1
CASSLALAGATSYEQYF
TGCGCCAGCAGCTTGGCGCTAGCGGGAGCCACCTCCTACGAGCAGTACTTC
>15|TRBJ2-7|TRBD1|.|TRBV20-1
CSARGYGTGTYEQYF
TGCAGTGCTAGAGGCTACGGGACAGGGACCTACGAGCAGTACTTC
>14|TRBJ1-1|TRBD1|.|TRBV10-3
CATLTGEGETEAFF
TGTGCCACCCTGACAGGGGAGGGGGAAACTGAAGCTTTCTTT
>13|TRBJ1-1|TRBD1|.|TRBV6-1
CASSETGRPEAFF
TGTGCCAGCAGTGAGACAGGGCGGCCTGAAGCTTTCTTT
>17|TRBJ2-3|.|once|TRBV5-1
CASSPPLDPGRTDTQYF
TGCGCCAGCAGCCCTCCCCTAGACCCCGGTAGAACAGATACGCAGTATTTT
>16|TRBJ2-5|TRBD2|.|TRBV2
CASSEALAGGEETQYF
TGTGCCAGCAGTGAAGCGCTAGCGGGAGGGGAGGAGACCCAGTACTTC
>15|TRBJ1-1|.|.|TRBV7-2
CASSTPTGGNTEAFF
TGTGCCAGCAGCACCCCGACAGGTGGGAACACTGAAGCTTTCTTT
>17|TRBJ2-1|TRBD1|once|TRBV7-9
CASSPYDQGVPYNEQFF
TGTGCCAGCAGTCCCTATGATCAGGGGGTTCCCTACAATGAGCAGTTCTTC
>11|TRBJ2-1|.|.|TRBV5-5
CASSSYNEQFF
TGTGCCAGCAGCTCCTACAATGAGCAGTTCTTC
>16|TRBJ1-1|TRBD1|.|TRBV5-4
CASSIGQGARGTEAFF
TGTGCCAGCAGCATCGGACAGGGGGCGAGAGGGACTGAAGCTTTCTTT
>14|TRBJ1-5|.|.|TRBV15
CATSRDPGSQPQHF
TGTGCCACCAGCAGAGATCCAGGGTCTCAGCCCCAGCATTTT
>15|TRBJ1-1|TRBD1|once|TRBV4-2
CASSQGTGMNTEAFF
TGTGCCAGCAGCCAAGGGACAGGGATGAACACTGAAGCTTTCTTT
>14|TRBJ1-1|.|once|TRBV6-6
CASSLGETNTEAFF
TGTGCCAGCAGTCTAGGCGAAACTAACACTGAAGCTTTCTTT
>13|TRBJ1-2|.|.|TRBV10-3
CAISDGQHYGYTF
TGTGCCATCAGTGACGGACAGCATTATGGCTACACCTTC
>18|TRBJ2-3|TRBD2|.|TRBV7-8
CASSPRRVAGGYTDTQYF
TGTGCCAGCAGCCCTCGAAGGGTCGCGGGAGGTTACACAGATACGCAGTATTTT
>16|TRBJ2-6|.|.|TRBV11-2
CASSFSPGRGANVLTF
TGTGCCAGCAGCTTCTCCCCAGGGCGCGGGGCCAACGTCCTGACTTTC
>15|TRBJ2-7|.|.|TRBV5-1
CASRLLAQGAYEQYF
TGCGCCAGCAGGCTTCTCGCACAGGGAGCCTACGAGCAGTACTTC
>15|TRBJ2-1|TRBD2|.|TRBV19
CASSLAVQGNNEQFF
TGTGCCAGTAGTCTAGCGGTCCAAGGTAACAATGAGCAGTTCTTC
>14|TRBJ2-7|TRBD1|once|TRBV10-3
CAIRGARGLGEQYF
TGTGCCATCAGGGGGGCCAGGGGGCTTGGCGAGCAGTACTTC
>13|TRBJ1-1|.|.|TRBV3-1
CASSHTAWTEAFF
TGTGCCAGCAGCCATACAGCGTGGACTGAAGCTTTCTTT
>17|TRBJ2-3|TRBD1|.|TRBV30
CAWSRDRGFLQGDTQYF
TGTGCCTGGAGTAGGGACAGGGGTTTTCTTCAAGGTGATACGCAGTATTTT
>15|TRBJ2-7|TRBD2|.|TRBV28
CASSIGTSGRYEQYF
TGTGCCAGCAGCATAGGGACTAGCGGACGGTACGAGCAGTACTTC
>14|TRBJ1-2|TRBD1|.|TRBV19
CASRRDRGPWGSTF
TGTGCCAGTAGAAGGGACAGGGGCCCCTGGGGTTCCACCTTC
>12|TRBJ2-5|.|.|TRBV28
CASSTGRETQYF
TGTGCCAGCAGTACGGGCCGAGAGACCCAGTACTTC
>18|TRBJ2-2|TRBD2|once|TRBV30
CAWSVVRLAGVNTGELFF
TGTGCCTGGAGTGTAGTGAGGTTAGCGGGAGTTAACACCGGGGAGCTGTTTTTT
>16|TRBJ2-7|.|.|TRBV10-3
CAISPAKIQVAYEQYF
TGTGCCATCAGTCCCGCTAAGATCCAGGTAGCCTACGAGCAGTACTTC
>14|TRBJ1-1|TRBD1|.|TRBV25-1
CASRDLGQGVQAFF
TGTGCCAGCAGGGACCTCGGACAGGGGGTACAAGCTTTCTTT
>15|TRBJ2-3|.|.|TRBV4-2
CASSSRDLLTDTQYF
TGTGCCAGCAGCTCCCGGGACCTGCTGACAGATACGCAGTATTTT
>14|TRBJ2-1|.|.|TRBV20-1
CSASVRGGLNEQFF
TGCAGTGCTAGCGTCAGGGGGGGATTAAATGAGCAGTTCTTC
>15|TRBJ1-2|.|.|TRBV2
CASSELRPGAGGYTF
TGTGCCAGCAGTGAACTGCGGCCGGGGGCTGGTGGCTACACCTTC
>17|TRBJ2-1|.|.|TRBV3-1
CASSFQALASSYNEQFF
TGTGCCAGCAGCTTCCAAGCCCTAGCGTCGTCCTACAATGAGCAGTTCTTC
>15|TRBJ2-3|.|.|TRBV5-1
CASSTDSHSTDTQYF
TGCGCCAGCAGCACAGACTCCCACTCCACAGATACGCAGTATTTT
>13|TRBJ2-7|.|.|TRBV3-1
CASSQEALRGQYF
TGTGCCAGCAGCCAAGAGGCACTTAGGGGGCAGTACTTC
>15|TRBJ2-2|TRBD2|.|TRBV30
CAWSILAGSSGELFF
TGTGCCTGGAGTATTCTAGCGGGGTCCTCCGGGGAGCTGTTTTTT